The clone carrying this T cell receptor (beta chain) was seen only a few times. This record comes from a study of patients and donors after allogeneic stem cell transplantation. TCRdb passed the RT-PCR reads through MiXCR, listing each CDR3 protein once. This table holds 800,000 to 1,000,000 distinct CDR3 sequences, about a sixth found once. Germline loops: CDR1 SGHNT, CDR2 YYREEE (reference sequence). V lost 0 bases and J 0 bases, leaving 12 bases between the germline ends. This CDR3 comprises 16 residues. The sequenced sample consisted of blood, either unsorted or a sorted T cell fraction (not recorded which). This clonotype was obtained from a human donor who was either an allogeneic HSCT recipient or a stem cell or donor lymphocyte infusion donor (not recorded which). It is not recorded whose cells these are; they may come from a transplant donor. The rearrangement links TRBV5-4 to TRBJ1-1, with D maybe TRBD1 (6 bases). Here the CDR3 DNA reads TGTGCCAGCAGCTTGGGGCAGGGGATAATGAACACTGAAGCTTTCTTT. This sequence encodes CASSLGQGIMNTEAFF.